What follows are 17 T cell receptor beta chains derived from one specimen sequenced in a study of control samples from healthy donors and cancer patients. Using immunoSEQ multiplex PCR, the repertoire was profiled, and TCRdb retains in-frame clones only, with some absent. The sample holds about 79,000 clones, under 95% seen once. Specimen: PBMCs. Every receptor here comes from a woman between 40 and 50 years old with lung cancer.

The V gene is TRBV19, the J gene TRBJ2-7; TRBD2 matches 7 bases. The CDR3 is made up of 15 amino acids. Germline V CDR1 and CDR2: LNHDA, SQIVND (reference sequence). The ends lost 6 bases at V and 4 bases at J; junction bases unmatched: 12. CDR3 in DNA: TGTGCCAGTAGCTCAAATGCGGGGGATGTTTACGAGCAGTACTTC. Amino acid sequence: CASSSNAGDVYEQYF.

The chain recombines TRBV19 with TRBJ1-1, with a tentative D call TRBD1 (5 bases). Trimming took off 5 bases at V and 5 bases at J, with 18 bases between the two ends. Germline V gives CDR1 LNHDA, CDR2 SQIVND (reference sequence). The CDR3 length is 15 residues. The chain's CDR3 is CASSSDPGWGTEAFF. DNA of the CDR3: TGTGCCAGTAGTTCAGATCCCGGGTGGGGGACTGAAGCTTTCTTT.

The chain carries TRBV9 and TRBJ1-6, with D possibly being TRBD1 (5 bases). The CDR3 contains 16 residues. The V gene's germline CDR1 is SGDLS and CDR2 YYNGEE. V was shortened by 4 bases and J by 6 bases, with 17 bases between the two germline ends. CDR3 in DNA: TGTGCCAGCAGCACCCATGGTGGGGCTAGTAATTCACCCCTCCACTTT. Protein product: CASSTHGGASNSPLHF.

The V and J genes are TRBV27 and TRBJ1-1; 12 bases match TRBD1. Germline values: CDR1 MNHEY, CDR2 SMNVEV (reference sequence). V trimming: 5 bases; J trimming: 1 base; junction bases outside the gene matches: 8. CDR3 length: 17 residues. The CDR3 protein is CASSRPGQGARNTEAFF. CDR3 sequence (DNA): TGTGCCAGCAGTAGACCGGGACAGGGGGCGAGGAACACTGAAGCTTTCTTT.

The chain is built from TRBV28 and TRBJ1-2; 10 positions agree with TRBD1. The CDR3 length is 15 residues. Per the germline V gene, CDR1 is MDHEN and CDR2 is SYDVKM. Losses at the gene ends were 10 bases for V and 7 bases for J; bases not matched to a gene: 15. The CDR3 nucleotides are TGTGCCACTCCCCCGGACAGGGGGTCGTTTGGTGGCTACACCTTC. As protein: CATPPDRGSFGGYTF.

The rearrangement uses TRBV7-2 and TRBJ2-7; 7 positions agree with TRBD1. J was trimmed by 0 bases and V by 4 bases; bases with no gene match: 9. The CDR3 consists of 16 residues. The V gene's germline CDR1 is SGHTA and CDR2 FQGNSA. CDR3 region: CASSSRGGASSYEQYF. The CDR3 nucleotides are TGTGCCAGCAGCTCCAGAGGGGGCGCGAGCTCCTACGAGCAGTACTTC.

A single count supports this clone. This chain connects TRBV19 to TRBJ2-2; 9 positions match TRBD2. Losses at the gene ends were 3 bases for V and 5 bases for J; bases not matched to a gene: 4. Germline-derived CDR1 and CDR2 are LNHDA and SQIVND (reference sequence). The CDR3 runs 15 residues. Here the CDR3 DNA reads TGTGCCAGTAGTATGCGCGGGGGGGGGACCGGGGAGCTGTTTTTT. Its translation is CASSMRGGGTGELFF.

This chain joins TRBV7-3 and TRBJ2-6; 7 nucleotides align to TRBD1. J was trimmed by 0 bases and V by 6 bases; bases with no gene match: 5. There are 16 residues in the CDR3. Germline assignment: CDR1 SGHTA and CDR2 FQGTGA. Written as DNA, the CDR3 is TGTGCCAGCAGTCGCGGACAGGTCTCTGGGGCCAACGTCCTGACTTTC. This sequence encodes CASSRGQVSGANVLTF.

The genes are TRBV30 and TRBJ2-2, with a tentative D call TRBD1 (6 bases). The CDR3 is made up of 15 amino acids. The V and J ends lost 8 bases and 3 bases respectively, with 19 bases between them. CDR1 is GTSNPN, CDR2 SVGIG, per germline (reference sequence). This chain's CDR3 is CATPVRAGDTGELFF. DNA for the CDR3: TGTGCCACCCCCGTTAGGGCAGGGGACACCGGGGAGCTGTTTTTT.

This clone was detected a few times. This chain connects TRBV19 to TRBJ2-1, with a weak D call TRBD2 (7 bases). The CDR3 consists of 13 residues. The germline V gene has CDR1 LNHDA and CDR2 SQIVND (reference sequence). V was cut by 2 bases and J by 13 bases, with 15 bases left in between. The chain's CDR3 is CASSIFREGGQFF. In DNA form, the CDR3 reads TGTGCCAGTAGTATATTTAGGGAGGGGGGTCAGTTCTTC. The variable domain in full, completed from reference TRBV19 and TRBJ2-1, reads DGGITQSPKYLFRKEGQNVTLSCEQNLNHDAMYWYRQDPGQGLRLIYYSQIVNDFQKGDIAEGYSVSREKKESFPLTVTSAQKNPTAFYLCASSIFREGGQFFGPGTRLTVL.

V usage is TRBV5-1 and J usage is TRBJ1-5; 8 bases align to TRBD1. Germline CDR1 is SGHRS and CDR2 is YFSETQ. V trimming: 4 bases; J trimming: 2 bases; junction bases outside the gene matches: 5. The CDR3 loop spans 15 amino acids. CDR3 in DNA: TGCGCCAGCAGCCCAGGGGGCACGGGCAATCAGCCCCAGCATTTT. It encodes CASSPGGTGNQPQHF.

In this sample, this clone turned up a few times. CDR3 region: CASGLAGYLTDTQYF. The CDR3 nucleotides are TGTGCCAGCGGGCTAGCGGGGTATCTCACAGATACGCAGTATTTT. The genes are TRBV11-2 and TRBJ2-3, with 9 bases fitting TRBD2. Looked up from germline, CDR1 is SGHAT and CDR2 is FQNNGV. Losses at the gene ends were 8 bases for V and 2 bases for J; bases not matched to a gene: 8. CDR3 length: 15 residues.

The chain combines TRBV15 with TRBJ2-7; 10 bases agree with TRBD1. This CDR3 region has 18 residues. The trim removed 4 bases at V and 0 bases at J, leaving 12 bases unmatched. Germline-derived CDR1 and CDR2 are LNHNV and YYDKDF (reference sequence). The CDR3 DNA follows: TGTGCCACCAGCACAGACTCGACAGGGGGCCTTAGCTCCTACGAGCAGTACTTC. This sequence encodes CATSTDSTGGLSSYEQYF. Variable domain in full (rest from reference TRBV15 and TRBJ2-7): DAMVIQNPRYQVTQFGKPVTLSCSQTLNHNVMYWYQQKSSQAPKLLFHYYDKDFNNEADTPDNFQSRRPNTSFCFLDIRSPGLGDTAMYLCATSTDSTGGLSSYEQYFGPGTRLTVT.

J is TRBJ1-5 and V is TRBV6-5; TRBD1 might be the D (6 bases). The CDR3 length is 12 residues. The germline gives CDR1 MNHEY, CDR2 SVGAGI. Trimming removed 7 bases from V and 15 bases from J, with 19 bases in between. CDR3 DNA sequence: TGTGCCAGCACCTCGACGGGGGGGCGAGCGCATTTT. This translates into CASTSTGGRAHF.

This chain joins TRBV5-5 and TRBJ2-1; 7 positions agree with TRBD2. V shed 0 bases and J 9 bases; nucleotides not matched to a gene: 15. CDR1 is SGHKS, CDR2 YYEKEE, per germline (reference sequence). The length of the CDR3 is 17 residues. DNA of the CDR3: TGTGCCAGCAGCTTGGCCGGAGCTAGCGGCCCTCAGGTTGAGCAGTTCTTC. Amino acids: CASSLAGASGPQVEQFF.

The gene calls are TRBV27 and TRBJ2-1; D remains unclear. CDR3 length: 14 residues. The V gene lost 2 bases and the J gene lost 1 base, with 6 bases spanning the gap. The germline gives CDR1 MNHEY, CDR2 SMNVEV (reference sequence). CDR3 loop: CASSLAWSYNEQFF. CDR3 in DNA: TGTGCCAGCAGTTTAGCGTGGTCCTACAATGAGCAGTTCTTC.

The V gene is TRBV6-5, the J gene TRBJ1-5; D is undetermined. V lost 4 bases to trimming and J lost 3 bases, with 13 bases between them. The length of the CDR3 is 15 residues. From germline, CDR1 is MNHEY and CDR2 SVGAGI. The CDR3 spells CASSLTAATNQPQHF. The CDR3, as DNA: TGTGCCAGCAGTTTGACGGCTGCCACCAATCAGCCCCAGCATTTT.